The next 21 T cell receptor beta chains were all read from a single sample in a study of T cell repertoires in aging, cancer and after chemotherapy. Peripheral blood genomic DNA, not sorted cells or RNA, was the template. A mixed TRB-A/B primer pool amplified rearranged TRB by multiplex touch-down PCR. TCRdb itself ran the multiplex PCR reads through MiXCR, one entry per CDR3 protein. The sample has 5,500 to 7,000 distinct CDR3 sequences; approximately 31% are singletons. Sequencing used blood. Receptors were obtained from a human donor with a blood cancer.

This chain links TRBV5-5 with TRBJ1-3; D not certain. Germline V gene sequence: CDR1 SGHKS, CDR2 YYEKEE (reference sequence). V shed 8 bases and J shed 3 bases, with 15 bases lying between them. This CDR3 region has 14 residues. CDR3 nucleotides: TGTGCCAGTGAATCCGGGGTCGGTGGAAACACCATATATTTT. It translates to CASESGVGGNTIYF.

A few counts support this clonotype. The CDR3 DNA reads TGTGCCACCAGTGATCGGCGGGCGAGCTCCTACAATGAGCAGTTCTTC. Translating gives CATSDRRASSYNEQFF. The genes are TRBV24-1 and TRBJ2-1; D perhaps matches TRBD2 (5 bases). V lost 3 bases and J lost 0, with 11 bases in between. The CDR3 is made up of 16 amino acids. Germline lookup yields CDR1 KGHDR and CDR2 SFDVKD.

By sample share, this clonotype is medium-sized. This rearrangement joins TRBV6-5 to TRBJ2-6; D is undetermined. The V and J ends lost 6 bases and 1 base respectively, with 19 bases between them. Germline CDR1 is MNHEY and CDR2 is SVGAGI. This CDR3 is built from 18 residues. The chain's CDR3 is CASSLLAQGLSGANVLTF. In nucleotides, the CDR3 is TGTGCCAGCAGCCTCCTGGCCCAAGGCTTGTCTGGGGCCAACGTCCTGACTTTC.

Details on this clonotype: A clone one base away is much larger, so this may be a read error. The CDR3 here is CASSSQGAIGELFF. CDR3 nucleotide sequence: TGTGCCAGCAGCTCGCAGGGGGCGATCGGGGAGCTGTTTTTT. The chain joins TRBV5-5 to TRBJ2-2; 8 bases are shared with TRBD1. The CDR3 covers 14 residues. The V gene's germline CDR1 is SGHKS and CDR2 YYEKEE (reference sequence). The J segment lost 7 bases and the V segment lost 3 bases, leaving 5 bases of the junction unmatched.

Judged by abundance, this clonotype is medium-sized. This chain joins TRBV27 and TRBJ2-7; the match to TRBD1 covers 8 bases. V lost 6 bases to trimming and J lost 4 bases; unmatched junction nucleotides: 8. From germline, CDR1 is MNHEY and CDR2 SMNVEV (reference sequence). The CDR3 extends over 14 amino acids. The DNA of the CDR3 is TGTGCCAGCAGGGGACAGGCCGGGGATTACGAGCAGTACTTC. It is translated as CASRGQAGDYEQYF.

Worth noting for this clonotype: A much larger clone sits a single nucleotide away, making a read error possible. The gene calls are TRBV7-6 and TRBJ2-5, with a tentative D call TRBD2 (5 bases). CDR3 length equals 11 residues. V lost 6 bases, J lost 3 bases, and 5 bases lay in between. Germline-derived CDR1 and CDR2 are SGHVS and FNYEAQ. CDR3 sequence: CASRTKETQYF. The CDR3 region has the DNA TGTGCCAGCAGGACTAAAGAGACCCAGTACTTC.

This clonotype is judged medium-sized. This rearrangement joins TRBV18 to TRBJ2-1; TRBD1 matches at 11 bases. CDR1 is KGHSH and CDR2 is LQKENI in the germline V gene. The CDR3 has 15 amino acids. V gave up 2 bases and J gave up 7 bases; unmatched junction bases: 4. This CDR3 reads CASSPTGTGGNEQFF. The CDR3 DNA follows: TGTGCCAGCTCACCAACCGGGACAGGGGGTAATGAGCAGTTCTTC.

This clonotype came up a few times. V gene TRBV7-2 combines with J gene TRBJ2-7; D call uncertain. CDR1 is SGHTA and CDR2 is FQGNSA in the germline V gene. The CDR3 has 12 residues. Trimming pared 1 base from V and 6 bases from J, leaving 7 bases between. DNA for the CDR3: TGTGCCAGCAGCTTAGAAGTCCGCGAGCAGTACTTC. As protein: CASSLEVREQYF.

The V and J genes are TRBV7-9 and TRBJ2-7; no clear D. Trimming took 1 base from V and 0 from J, leaving 7 bases between them. Germline V gene data show CDR1 as SEHNR and CDR2 as FQNEAQ (reference sequence). This CDR3 is 14 amino acids long. In nucleotides, the CDR3 is TGTGCCAGCAGCTTAGACGGATACTCCTACGAGCAGTACTTC. Protein sequence: CASSLDGYSYEQYF.

About this clonotype itself: At one of its ends the junction is not consistent with the germline gene, which may arise from a read error. The chain uses TRBV4-3 and TRBJ2-3; D might be TRBD1 or TRBD2, each matching 5 bases. Germline V gives CDR1 LGHNA, CDR2 YSLEER. This CDR3 is 13 amino acids long. The CDR3 bases are TGCGCCGGCAGCCAAGAGGGACCAGATACGCAGTATTTT. Protein product: CAGSQEGPDTQYF.

This clonotype is judged medium-sized. The rearrangement joins TRBV6-2 or TRBV6-3 to TRBJ2-6, with 15 bases identical to TRBD2. The CDR3 spans 18 residues. Trimming took 5 bases from V and 2 from J; bases not matched to a gene: 4. CDR1 and CDR2 (germline): MNHEY, SVGEGT. CDR3 protein: CASSPGTSGRTGANVLTF. The CDR3 DNA follows: TGTGCCAGCAGTCCCGGGACTAGCGGGAGGACTGGGGCCAACGTCCTGACTTTC.

The V call is TRBV29-1, the J call TRBJ2-3; D is uncertain. V was cut by 4 bases and J by 5 bases, with 13 bases left in between. The germline gives CDR1 SQVTM, CDR2 ANQGSEA. The CDR3 extends over 13 amino acids. For the CDR3, the DNA is TGCAGCGTTGTGGGTAGGGTCGAAGATACGCAGTATTTT. This sequence encodes CSVVGRVEDTQYF.

Within the sample, this clonotype is medium-sized. This chain connects TRBV6-2 or TRBV6-3 to TRBJ2-6; tentative D call: TRBD1 (5 bases). The CDR3 spans 15 residues. Germline loops: CDR1 MNHEY, CDR2 SVGEGT. Trimming shortened V by 2 bases and J by 3 bases, and 8 bases separated the two germline ends. CDR3 bases: TGTGCCAGCAGTTACGATACAGGTGGGGCCAACGTCCTGACTTTC. Its protein is CASSYDTGGANVLTF.

This clonotype was found once. This may stem from a read error, because a much larger clone lies one nucleotide away. V gene TRBV27 combines with J gene TRBJ2-7; either TRBD1 or TRBD2 may supply D (5 bases each). The CDR3 runs to 14 residues. V was pared by 6 bases and J by 4 bases, with 16 bases between. The germline gives CDR1 MNHEY, CDR2 SMNVEV (reference sequence). DNA of the CDR3: TGTGCCAGCAGGGAACAGGCCGGGGATTACGAGCAGTACTTC. Amino acid sequence: CASREQAGDYEQYF.

By sample share, this clonotype is medium-sized. The V and J genes are TRBV18 and TRBJ2-7, with 10 nucleotides matching TRBD1. The junction had 9 bases not matched to a gene; V was cut back by 2 bases and J by 2 bases. The germline CDR1 and CDR2 sequences are KGHSH and LQKENI. The CDR3 has 17 amino acids. The CDR3 nucleotides read TGTGCCAGCTCACCAATCATGCCTGGGACAGGGGCCTACGAGCAGTACTTC. Amino acid sequence: CASSPIMPGTGAYEQYF.

The V and J genes are TRBV28 and TRBJ1-5; D gene unclear. Germline V gene lookup returns CDR1 MDHEN and CDR2 SYDVKM. This CDR3 spans 15 amino acids. With 3 bases removed from V and 2 bases from J, the gap between germline ends came to 11 bases. The CDR3 nucleotides are TGTGCCAGCAGTTTTCGACATTATGGCAATCAGCCCCAGCATTTT. It codes for CASSFRHYGNQPQHF.

Only a few counts were recorded for this clonotype. As DNA, the CDR3 is TGTGCCAGCAGTTCAACAATCGTCGCGGGGGAGCTGTTTTTT. It translates to CASSSTIVAGELFF. The chain has TRBV28 and TRBJ2-2, with D uncertain. CDR1 is MDHEN, CDR2 SYDVKM, per germline. This CDR3 region has 14 residues. Trimming shortened V by 4 bases and J by 8 bases, and 14 bases separated the two germline ends.

The chain carries TRBV24-1 and TRBJ2-7; possibly TRBD1 or TRBD2 for D (6 bases each). Germline assignment: CDR1 KGHDR and CDR2 SFDVKD. The V gene lost 2 bases and the J gene lost 2 bases, with 12 bases spanning the gap. The CDR3 is made up of 15 amino acids. CDR3 in amino acids: CATSDSAGHTYEQYF. CDR3 sequence (DNA): TGTGCCACCAGTGATTCCGCGGGACACACCTACGAGCAGTACTTC.

This clonotype has a handful of counts. J is TRBJ2-2 and V is TRBV5-1; TRBD1 matches 12 bases. The CDR3 length is 17 residues. Trimming removed 0 bases from V and 10 bases from J; junction bases left unmatched: 10. Germline CDR1 is SGHRS and CDR2 is YFSETQ. The CDR3 protein is CASSLAGTGGDSLELFF. CDR3 in DNA: TGCGCCAGCAGCTTGGCCGGGACAGGGGGCGATTCTTTGGAGCTGTTTTTT. The whole variable domain, remainder taken from reference TRBV5-1 and TRBJ2-2, is KAGVTQTPRYLIKTRGQQVTLSCSPISGHRSVSWYQQTPGQGLQFLFEYFSETQRNKGNFPGRFSGRQFSNSRSEMNVSTLELGDSALYLCASSLAGTGGDSLELFFGEGSRLTVL.

The genes are TRBV18 and TRBJ2-7; tentative D call: TRBD2 (5 bases). CDR3 length: 14 residues. Germline V lookup: CDR1 KGHSH, CDR2 LQKENI. Trimming cost V 0 bases and J 2 bases, with 8 bases left between them. CDR3 nucleotide sequence: TGTGCCAGCTCACCACCCGGGGTACCCTACGAGCAGTACTTC. It codes for CASSPPGVPYEQYF.

In this sample, this clonotype turned up a few times. The chain has TRBV5-6 and TRBJ2-7; no clear D. Trimming removed 3 bases at V and 4 bases at J, with 5 bases between. The CDR3 has 11 amino acids. The germline V gene has CDR1 SGHDT and CDR2 YYEEEE. This chain's CDR3 is CASSSSYEQYF. DNA of the CDR3: TGTGCCAGCAGCTCCTCGTACGAGCAGTACTTC.